The clone carrying this TCR beta chain rates as medium-sized. This CDR3 is 15 amino acids long. Trimming shortened V by 2 bases and J by 3 bases, and 13 bases separated the two germline ends. CDR1 and CDR2 (germline): MGHRA, YSYEKL. Treatment indicated: randomized to nivolumab then ipilimumab (arm A) or the reverse (arm B). Patients had received no earlier DNA-damaging chemotherapy. Some clones are missing from TCRdb's copy, which holds only in-frame ones; the method was immunoSEQ multiplex PCR. The data show 2,500 or so clones, around 27% seen once. This entry is derived from a study of sequential checkpoint blockade in melanoma.

V and J are TRBV4-1 and TRBJ1-1; tentatively, D is TRBD1 (5 bases). The TCR originated in a human donor with melanoma. Specimen: tumor tissue (inferred from file names), collected from a patient given nivolumab and ipilimumab in sequence. The CDR3 is CASSQLGGADTEAFF. The CDR3 nucleotides read TGCGCCAGCAGCCAACTGGGAGGGGCGGACACTGAAGCTTTCTTT.